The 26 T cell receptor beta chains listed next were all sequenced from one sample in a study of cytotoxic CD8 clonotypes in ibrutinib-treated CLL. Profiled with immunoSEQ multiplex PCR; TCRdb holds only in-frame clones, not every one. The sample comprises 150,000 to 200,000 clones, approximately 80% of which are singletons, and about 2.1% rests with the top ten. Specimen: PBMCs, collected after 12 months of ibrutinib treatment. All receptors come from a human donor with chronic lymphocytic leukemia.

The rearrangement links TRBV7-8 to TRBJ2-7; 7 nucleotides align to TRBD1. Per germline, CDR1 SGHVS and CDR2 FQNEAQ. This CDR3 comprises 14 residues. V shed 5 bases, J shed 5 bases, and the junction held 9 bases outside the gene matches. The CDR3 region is CASSARQGGDEQYF. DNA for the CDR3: TGTGCCAGCAGCGCCAGACAGGGTGGGGACGAGCAGTACTTC.

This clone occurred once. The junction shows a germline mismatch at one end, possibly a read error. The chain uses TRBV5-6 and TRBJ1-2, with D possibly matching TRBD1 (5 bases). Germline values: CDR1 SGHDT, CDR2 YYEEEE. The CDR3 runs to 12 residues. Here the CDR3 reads CASSSNPGALFF. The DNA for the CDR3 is TGTGCCAGCAGCTCGAATCCCGGGGCCCTTTTCTTC.

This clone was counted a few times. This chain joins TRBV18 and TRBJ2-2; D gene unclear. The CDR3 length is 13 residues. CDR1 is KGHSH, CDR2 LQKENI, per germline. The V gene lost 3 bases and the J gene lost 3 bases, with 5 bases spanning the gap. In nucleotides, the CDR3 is TGTGCCAGCTCACCGCGACACACCGGGGAGCTGTTTTTT. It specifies CASSPRHTGELFF.

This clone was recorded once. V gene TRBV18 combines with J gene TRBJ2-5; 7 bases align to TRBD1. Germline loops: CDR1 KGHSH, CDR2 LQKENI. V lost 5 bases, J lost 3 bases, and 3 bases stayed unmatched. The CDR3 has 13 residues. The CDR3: CASSYGQEETQYF. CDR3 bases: TGTGCCAGCTCATACGGACAGGAAGAGACCCAGTACTTC.

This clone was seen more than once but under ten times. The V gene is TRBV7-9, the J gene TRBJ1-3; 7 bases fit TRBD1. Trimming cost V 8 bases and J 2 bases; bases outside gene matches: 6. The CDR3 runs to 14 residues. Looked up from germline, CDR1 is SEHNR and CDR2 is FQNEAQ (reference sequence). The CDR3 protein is CASGGGTAGNTIYF. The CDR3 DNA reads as TGTGCCAGCGGAGGCGGGACAGCTGGAAACACCATATATTTT.

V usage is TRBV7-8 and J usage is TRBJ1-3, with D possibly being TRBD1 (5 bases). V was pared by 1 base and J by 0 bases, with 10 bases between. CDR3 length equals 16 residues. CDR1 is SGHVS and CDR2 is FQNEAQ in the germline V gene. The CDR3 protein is CASSLEGKYSGNTIYF. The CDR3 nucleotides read TGTGCCAGCAGCTTAGAGGGGAAATACTCTGGAAACACCATATATTTT.

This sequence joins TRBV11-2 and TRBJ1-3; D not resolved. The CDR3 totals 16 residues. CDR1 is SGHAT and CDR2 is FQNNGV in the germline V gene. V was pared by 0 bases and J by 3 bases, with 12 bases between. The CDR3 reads CASSLDSRVLGNTIYF. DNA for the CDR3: TGTGCCAGCAGCTTAGACTCGCGGGTTCTTGGAAACACCATATATTTT.

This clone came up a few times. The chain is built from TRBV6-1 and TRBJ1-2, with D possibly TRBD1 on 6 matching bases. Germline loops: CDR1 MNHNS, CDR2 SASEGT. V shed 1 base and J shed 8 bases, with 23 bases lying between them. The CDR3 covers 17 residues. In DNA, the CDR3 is TGTGCCAGCAGTGAAGTAGTCAGGGGTATGGATTTGCGGGGCTACACCTTC. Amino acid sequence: CASSEVVRGMDLRGYTF.

DNA of the CDR3: TGTGCCAGCAGTTTATCCAGGGTGGGTGGGGCCAACGTCCTGACTTTC. Protein: CASSLSRVGGANVLTF. This chain links TRBV28 with TRBJ2-6; a weak D match, TRBD1 (5 bases). V was trimmed by 1 base and J by 3 bases, leaving 10 bases between them. Germline V gene data show CDR1 as MDHEN and CDR2 as SYDVKM. This CDR3 is 16 amino acids long.

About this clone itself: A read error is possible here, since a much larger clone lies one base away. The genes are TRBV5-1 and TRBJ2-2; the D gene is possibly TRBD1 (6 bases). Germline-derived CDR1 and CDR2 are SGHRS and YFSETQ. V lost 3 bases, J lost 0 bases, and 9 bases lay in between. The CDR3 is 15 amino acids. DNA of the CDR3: TGCGCCAGCAGCTATGGACAGCCGAACACCGGGGAGCTGTTTTTT. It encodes CASSYGQPNTGELFF.

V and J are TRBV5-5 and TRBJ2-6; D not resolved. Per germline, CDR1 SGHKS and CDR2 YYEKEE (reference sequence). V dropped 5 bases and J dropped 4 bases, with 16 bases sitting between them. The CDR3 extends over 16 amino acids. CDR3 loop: CASSLGRALGANVLTF. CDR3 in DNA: TGTGCCAGCAGTTTAGGTAGGGCTCTGGGGGCCAACGTCCTGACTTTC.

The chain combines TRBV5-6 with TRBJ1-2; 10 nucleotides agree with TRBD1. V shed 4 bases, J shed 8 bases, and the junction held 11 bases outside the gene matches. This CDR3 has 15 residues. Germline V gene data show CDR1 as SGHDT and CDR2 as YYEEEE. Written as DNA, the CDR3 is TGTGCCAGCAGCGAGACAGGGGGCGCGGCGAGGGGCTACACCTTC. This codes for CASSETGGAARGYTF.

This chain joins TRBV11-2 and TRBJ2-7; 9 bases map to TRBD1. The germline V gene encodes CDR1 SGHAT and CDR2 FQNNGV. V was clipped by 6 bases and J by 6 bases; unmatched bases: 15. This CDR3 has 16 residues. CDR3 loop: CASRPFPRDRAGEQYF. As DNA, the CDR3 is TGTGCCAGCAGACCATTCCCCCGGGACAGGGCGGGCGAGCAGTACTTC.

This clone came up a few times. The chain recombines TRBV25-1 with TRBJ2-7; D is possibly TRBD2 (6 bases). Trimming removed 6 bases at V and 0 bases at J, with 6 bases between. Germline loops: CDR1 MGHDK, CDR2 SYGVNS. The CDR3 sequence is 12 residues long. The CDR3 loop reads CASRGGSYEQYF. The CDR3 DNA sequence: TGTGCCAGCAGGGGGGGCTCCTACGAGCAGTACTTC.

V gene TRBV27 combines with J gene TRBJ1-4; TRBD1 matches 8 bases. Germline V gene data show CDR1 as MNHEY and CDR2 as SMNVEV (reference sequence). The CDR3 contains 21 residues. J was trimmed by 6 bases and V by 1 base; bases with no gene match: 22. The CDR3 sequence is CASSLFPLGMVRGQIHEKLFF. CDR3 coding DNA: TGTGCCAGCAGTTTATTCCCCCTCGGTATGGTCAGGGGGCAAATTCATGAAAAACTGTTTTTT.

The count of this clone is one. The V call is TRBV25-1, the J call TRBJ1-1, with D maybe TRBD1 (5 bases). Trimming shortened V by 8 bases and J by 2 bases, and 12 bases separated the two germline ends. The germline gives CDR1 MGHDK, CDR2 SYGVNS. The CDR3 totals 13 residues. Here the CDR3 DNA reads TGTGCCAGCCTGGGGCAGCTTAACACTGAAGCTTTCTTT. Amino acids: CASLGQLNTEAFF.

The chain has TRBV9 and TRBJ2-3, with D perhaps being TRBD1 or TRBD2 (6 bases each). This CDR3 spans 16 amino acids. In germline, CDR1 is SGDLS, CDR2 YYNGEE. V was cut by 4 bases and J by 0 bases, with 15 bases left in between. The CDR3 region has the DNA TGTGCCAGCAGCAGAGGGGGGAGAATTAGCACAGATACGCAGTATTTT. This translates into CASSRGGRISTDTQYF.

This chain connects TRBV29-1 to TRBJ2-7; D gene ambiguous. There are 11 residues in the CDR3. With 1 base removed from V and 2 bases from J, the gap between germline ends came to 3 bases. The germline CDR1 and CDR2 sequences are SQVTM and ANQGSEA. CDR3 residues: CSVEVTYEQYF. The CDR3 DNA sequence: TGCAGCGTTGAAGTTACCTACGAGCAGTACTTC.

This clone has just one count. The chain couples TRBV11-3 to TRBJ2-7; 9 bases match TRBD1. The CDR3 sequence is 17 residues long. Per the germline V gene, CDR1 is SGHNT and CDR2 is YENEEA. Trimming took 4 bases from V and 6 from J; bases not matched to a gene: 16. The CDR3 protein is CASSSRIRDRERLEQYF. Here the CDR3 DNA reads TGTGCCAGCAGCTCACGCATCCGGGACAGGGAACGTCTCGAGCAGTACTTC. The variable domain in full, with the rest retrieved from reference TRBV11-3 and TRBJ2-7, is EAGVVQSPRYKIIEKKQPVAFWCNPISGHNTLYWYLQNLGQGPELLIRYENEEAVDDSQLPKDRFSAERLKGVDSTLKIQPAELGDSAVYLCASSSRIRDRERLEQYFGPGTRLTVT.

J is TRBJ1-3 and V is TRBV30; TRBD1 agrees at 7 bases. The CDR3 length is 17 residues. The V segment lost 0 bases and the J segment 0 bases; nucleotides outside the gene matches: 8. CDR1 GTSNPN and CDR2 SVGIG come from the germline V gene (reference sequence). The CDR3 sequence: CAWSVAGQVLSGNTIYF. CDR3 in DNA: TGTGCCTGGAGTGTAGCCGGACAGGTTCTCTCTGGAAACACCATATATTTT.

As DNA, the CDR3 is TGTGCCAGCATGCTCGGAGGGGCCCGCCAAGAGACCCAGTACTTC. This translates into CASMLGGARQETQYF. The chain is built from TRBV5-4 and TRBJ2-5; maybe TRBD2 (6 bases). V was clipped by 6 bases and J by 1 base, with 16 bases between them. The CDR3 is 15 amino acids. Germline assignment: CDR1 SGHNT and CDR2 YYREEE (reference sequence).

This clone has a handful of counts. CDR3 in amino acids: CASSLGTSGNNEQFF. In nucleotides, the CDR3 is TGTGCCAGCAGCTTAGGGACTAGCGGGAACAATGAGCAGTTCTTC. J is TRBJ2-1 and V is TRBV7-3, with 13 bases fitting TRBD2. The junction had 0 bases not matched to a gene; V was cut back by 2 bases and J by 5 bases. There are 15 residues in the CDR3. CDR1 is SGHTA, CDR2 FQGTGA, per germline.

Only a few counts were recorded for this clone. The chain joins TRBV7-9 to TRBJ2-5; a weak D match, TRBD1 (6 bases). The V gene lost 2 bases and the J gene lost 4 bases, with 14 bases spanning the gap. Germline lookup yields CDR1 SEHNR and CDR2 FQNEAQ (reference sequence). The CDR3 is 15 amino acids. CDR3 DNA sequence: TGTGCCAGCAGCTTAACGACAGGCACTCGAGAGACCCAGTACTTC. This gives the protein CASSLTTGTRETQYF.

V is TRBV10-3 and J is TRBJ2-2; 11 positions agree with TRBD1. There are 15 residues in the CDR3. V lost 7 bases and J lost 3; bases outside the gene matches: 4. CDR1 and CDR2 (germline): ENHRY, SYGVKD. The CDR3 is CAIKGTGGDTGELFF. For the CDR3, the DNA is TGTGCCATCAAGGGGACAGGGGGAGACACCGGGGAGCTGTTTTTT.

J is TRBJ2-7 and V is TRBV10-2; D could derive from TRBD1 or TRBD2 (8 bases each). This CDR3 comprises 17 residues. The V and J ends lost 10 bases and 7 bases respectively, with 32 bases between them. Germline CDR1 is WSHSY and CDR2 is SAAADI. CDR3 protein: CATSGGQGAPESQEQYF. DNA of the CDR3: TGCGCCACCTCGGGGGGGCAGGGGGCTCCCGAATCTCAGGAGCAGTACTTC.

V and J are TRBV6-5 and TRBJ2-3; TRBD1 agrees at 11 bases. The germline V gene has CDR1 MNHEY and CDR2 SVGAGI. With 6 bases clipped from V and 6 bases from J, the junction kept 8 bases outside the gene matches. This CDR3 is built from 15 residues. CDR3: CASRRLGQGEDTQYF. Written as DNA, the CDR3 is TGTGCCAGCAGACGATTGGGACAGGGGGAGGATACGCAGTATTTT.